The text below deals with one T cell receptor (beta chain). Its specificity is unknown. Together with a sample-barcoded 5' primer, a J-beta primer mix was included in a second PCR lasting about 7 to 11 cycles. TCRdb re-derived calls from the 5' RACE reads in MiXCR, one entry per CDR3 protein. The repertoire holds around 970,000 distinct CDR3 sequences, with about 53% as singletons. This record belongs to a study of blood T cells in healthy people across ages. The CDR3 sequence is 13 residues long. The germline gives CDR1 SGHTA, CDR2 FQGNSA. Trimming removed 5 bases from V and 6 bases from J, with 10 bases in between. Whole-study results and caveats: Both naive CD4+ cell counts and diversity were greater in long-lived donors than in aged donors.

Specimen: blood. The receptor's source is a woman in her fifties or sixties in good health. This sequence joins TRBV7-2 and TRBJ2-2; D not resolved. In DNA, the CDR3 is TGTGCCAGCAGCAACAATCTAGCCGGGGAGCTGTTTTTT. Its protein product is CASSNNLAGELFF.